This passage covers 13 T cell receptor beta chains from one sample sequenced in a study of early T cells in non-severe SARS-CoV-2 infection. TCRdb reprocessed the 5' RACE reads with MiXCR, giving one entry per CDR3 protein. The table has around 40,000 distinct CDR3 sequences, 5.5% to 7.5% seen once; the top ten hold 5% to 7%. Sample: whole blood. The receptors shown here come from an adult who was a healthcare worker with PCR-confirmed SARS-CoV-2 infection or an uninfected control (not recorded which).

This sequence joins TRBV4-1 and TRBJ2-7; 7 bases map to TRBD2. The V segment lost 3 bases and the J segment 5 bases; nucleotides outside the gene matches: 13. Per germline, CDR1 MGHRA and CDR2 YSYEKL. The CDR3 sequence is 16 residues long. CDR3 in amino acids: CASSHYPGTTLDEQYF. In DNA form, the CDR3 reads TGCGCCAGCAGCCACTACCCCGGGACTACACTAGACGAGCAGTACTTC.

Only a few counts were recorded for this clonotype. The chain recombines TRBV4-1 with TRBJ2-2; D gene uncertain. The germline V gene has CDR1 MGHRA and CDR2 YSYEKL. Trimming took off 1 base at V and 2 bases at J, with 8 bases between the two ends. The CDR3 runs to 15 residues. The chain's CDR3 is CASSQVGRNTGELFF. The CDR3 DNA reads as TGCGCCAGCAGCCAAGTTGGGCGAAACACCGGGGAGCTGTTTTTT.

This chain's CDR3 is CASSLLNYGYTF. For the CDR3, the DNA is TGTGCCAGCAGTTTGCTTAACTATGGCTACACCTTC. The chain has TRBV28 and TRBJ1-2, with D hard to call. Germline V gene sequence: CDR1 MDHEN, CDR2 SYDVKM. The germline V and J ends were trimmed by 3 bases and 1 base, with 3 bases remaining between them. The length of the CDR3 is 12 residues.

This clonotype was detected many times. The genes are TRBV12-3 or TRBV12-4 and TRBJ2-1; 11 bases are shared with TRBD2. The length of the CDR3 is 14 residues. Germline trimming cut 1 base from V and 7 bases from J; bases unmatched to any gene: 0. This CDR3 reads CASSLGTSGNEQFF. The CDR3 DNA follows: TGTGCCAGCAGTTTAGGGACTAGCGGGAATGAGCAGTTCTTC.

This clonotype was seen repeatedly, ten times or more. This chain connects TRBV7-9 to TRBJ1-4; possibly TRBD1 for D (6 bases). V lost 8 bases, J lost 7 bases, and 17 bases lay in between. The length of the CDR3 is 14 residues. Germline CDR1 SEHNR, CDR2 FQNEAQ (reference sequence). The CDR3 coding sequence is TGTGCCAGCTGTAAAGGGGACATAGGTGAAAAACTGTTTTTT. Translation gives CASCKGDIGEKLFF.

The chain links TRBV28 to TRBJ2-1, with 7 bases aligning to TRBD2. The ends lost 6 bases at V and 0 bases at J; junction bases unmatched: 14. The V gene's germline CDR1 is MDHEN and CDR2 SYDVKM. This CDR3 comprises 18 residues. The CDR3 DNA sequence: TGTGCCAGCAGCCCAAATAGCGGGTTGAGGGCCTCCTACAATGAGCAGTTCTTC. Amino acids: CASSPNSGLRASYNEQFF.

This clonotype appeared many times. This chain connects TRBV20-1 to TRBJ2-3; a possible D gene is TRBD1 (5 bases). V was cut by 4 bases and J by 2 bases, with 10 bases left in between. The germline V gene has CDR1 DFQATT and CDR2 SNEGSKA (reference sequence). CDR3 length equals 13 residues. CDR3 sequence: CSATLGLTDTQYF. CDR3 nucleotide sequence: TGCAGTGCTACCTTGGGGCTCACAGATACGCAGTATTTT.

This clonotype was seen at least ten times. V usage is TRBV20-1 and J usage is TRBJ2-3, with 9 bases matching TRBD2. V dropped 5 bases and J dropped 5; count of bases not matched to a gene: 8. Germline V lookup: CDR1 DFQATT, CDR2 SNEGSKA (reference sequence). CDR3 length: 14 residues. In nucleotides, the CDR3 is TGCAGTGCTTATAGCGGGAGTAGGGTAGATACGCAGTATTTT. Encoded protein: CSAYSGSRVDTQYF.

A few counts support this clonotype. This chain connects TRBV28 to TRBJ1-1, with a weak D call TRBD1 (5 bases). The V and J ends lost 5 bases and 2 bases respectively, with 12 bases between them. There are 14 residues in the CDR3. CDR1 and CDR2 (germline): MDHEN, SYDVKM. The CDR3: CASSTRTGNTEAFF. In nucleotides, the CDR3 is TGTGCCAGCAGTACCCGAACAGGAAACACTGAAGCTTTCTTT.

This clonotype was counted many times. The genes are TRBV20-1 and TRBJ2-7; D is unresolved. The CDR3 length is 11 residues. Germline loops: CDR1 DFQATT, CDR2 SNEGSKA (reference sequence). The V and J ends lost 3 bases and 11 bases respectively, with 14 bases between them. The chain's CDR3 is CSARKASPEYF. The CDR3 region has the DNA TGCAGTGCTAGGAAGGCCTCTCCGGAGTACTTC.

In this sample, this clonotype turned up a few times. CDR3 sequence reads: CASSRDFTLWEQYF. The CDR3 DNA reads as TGTGCCAGCAGTCGGGACTTCACTTTATGGGAGCAGTACTTC. This chain links TRBV6-5 with TRBJ2-7, with D perhaps TRBD2 (6 bases). The germline gives CDR1 MNHEY, CDR2 SVGAGI. The CDR3 has 14 residues. V gave up 5 bases and J gave up 7 bases, with 18 bases separating them.

Ten or more counts support this clonotype. The V call is TRBV19, the J call TRBJ2-3, with TRBD2 matching 12 bases. Unmatched junction bases numbered 4, after V lost 1 base and J lost 5 bases. The CDR3 has 16 residues. Germline values: CDR1 LNHDA, CDR2 SQIVND (reference sequence). This CDR3 is CASSIGLAGEGDTQYF. As DNA, the CDR3 is TGTGCCAGTAGTATAGGACTAGCGGGAGAAGGAGATACGCAGTATTTT.

This clonotype has ten or more counts. DNA for the CDR3: TGTGCCAGCAGCTTGCAGGTGGCGGGAGAGGCCCCAGATACGCAGTATTTT. Its protein product is CASSLQVAGEAPDTQYF. The chain recombines TRBV7-9 with TRBJ2-3; 7 bases match TRBD2. Losses at the gene ends were 3 bases for V and 4 bases for J; bases not matched to a gene: 13. This CDR3 has 17 residues. CDR1 and CDR2 from the germline V gene are SEHNR and FQNEAQ (reference sequence).